These 3 T cell receptor beta chains originate from one sample sequenced in a study of control samples from healthy donors and cancer patients. TCRdb keeps only in-frame clones here, not all; method: immunoSEQ multiplex PCR. The repertoire table contains fewer than 200,000 clones. Sequenced input: blood. The receptors derive from a woman in her 30s in good health.

The V gene is TRBV28, the J gene TRBJ1-4, with 8 bases aligning to TRBD1. CDR3 size: 15 residues. Germline V gives CDR1 MDHEN, CDR2 SYDVKM. With V trimmed by 5 bases and J by 3 bases, 5 bases remained unmatched. In nucleotides, the CDR3 is TGTGCCAGCAGTCCCCAGGGGGCGGCTAATGAAAAACTGTTTTTT. It translates to CASSPQGAANEKLFF.

J is TRBJ2-2 and V is TRBV30; TRBD1 matches at 7 bases. This CDR3 contains 13 residues. Germline CDR1 and CDR2: GTSNPN and SVGIG (reference sequence). Trimming removed 5 bases from V and 3 bases from J; junction bases left unmatched: 3. In DNA, the CDR3 is TGTGCCTGGTCCGGACAGGACACCGGGGAGCTGTTTTTT. Its protein is CAWSGQDTGELFF. The variable domain in full, with the rest retrieved from reference TRBV30 and TRBJ2-2, is SQTIHQWPATLVQPVGSPLSLECTVEGTSNPNLYWYRQAAGRGLQLLFYSVGIGQISSEVPQNLSASRPQDRQFILSSKKLLLSDSGFYLCAWSGQDTGELFFGEGSRLTVL.

The chain links TRBV9 to TRBJ2-7; D gene uncertain. The CDR3 is made up of 13 amino acids. Trimming cost V 1 base and J 5 bases, with 10 bases left between them. The V gene's germline CDR1 is SGDLS and CDR2 YYNGEE. The CDR3 here is CASSVTFSDEQYF. DNA of the CDR3: TGTGCCAGCAGCGTAACTTTCTCGGACGAGCAGTACTTC.